One and the same sample provided the 17 T cell receptor beta chains below, sequenced in a study of blood T cells in healthy people across ages. Together with a sample-barcoded 5' primer, a J-beta primer mix was included in a second PCR lasting roughly 6 to 12 cycles. TCRdb re-analysed the 5' RACE reads in MiXCR, keeping a single row per CDR3 protein. In the table there are some 1.5 million distinct CDR3 sequences, 28% of which are singletons. The sample consisted of blood. The source is a woman under 40 in good health.

The chain joins TRBV3-1 to TRBJ2-1; 8 positions match TRBD2. Germline CDR1 LGHDT, CDR2 YNNKEL (reference sequence). V shed 1 base, J shed 3 bases, and the junction held 5 bases outside the gene matches. The CDR3 consists of 16 residues. CDR3 sequence reads: CASSQGFTSGYNEQFF. In nucleotides, the CDR3 is TGTGCCAGCAGCCAAGGTTTTACTAGCGGCTACAATGAGCAGTTCTTC.

This clonotype has a handful of counts. The chain's CDR3 is CASSPTYTGELFF. CDR3 DNA: TGCGCCAGCAGCCCGACTTACACCGGGGAGCTGTTTTTT. The rearrangement joins TRBV4-3 to TRBJ2-2, with D hard to call. Germline V gene sequence: CDR1 LGHNA, CDR2 YSLEER. Trimming took 4 bases from V and 3 from J, leaving 6 bases between them. This CDR3 spans 13 amino acids.

The genes are TRBV14 and TRBJ2-1; TRBD2 agrees at 10 bases. Trimming took 0 bases from V and 9 from J; bases not matched to a gene: 11. The germline gives CDR1 SGHDN, CDR2 FVKESK. CDR3 length: 17 residues. CDR3 coding DNA: TGTGCCAGCAGCCAAGATCGGGCTAGCGGGAGATTTGGTGAGCAGTTCTTC. The encoded protein is CASSQDRASGRFGEQFF.

The chain is built from TRBV12-3 or TRBV12-4 and TRBJ1-5; 9 bases are a match to TRBD1. With 3 bases clipped from V and 0 bases from J, the junction kept 6 bases outside the gene matches. This CDR3 spans 17 amino acids. The CDR3 DNA is TGTGCCAGCAGTTTTGGACAGGGGAGATATAGCAATCAGCCCCAGCATTTT. It is translated as CASSFGQGRYSNQPQHF.

There are many counts of this clonotype. Here the CDR3 reads CAIRETGNEQFF. CDR3 sequence (DNA): TGTGCCATCCGGGAGACAGGCAATGAGCAGTTCTTC. This rearrangement joins TRBV10-3 to TRBJ2-1, with D tentatively TRBD1 or TRBD2 (6 bases each). The germline V gene encodes CDR1 ENHRY and CDR2 SYGVKD. This CDR3 is 12 amino acids long. V was cut by 8 bases and J by 6 bases, with 11 bases left in between.

This clonotype has just a few counts. The gene calls are TRBV30 and TRBJ2-1; 7 bases are shared with TRBD2. CDR1 and CDR2 from the germline V gene are GTSNPN and SVGIG (reference sequence). The V and J ends lost 3 bases and 15 bases, in that order; junction bases with no gene match: 14. CDR3 length equals 13 residues. DNA for the CDR3: TGTGCCTGGAGGGCCAGACCGGGAGGAATCCTGTTCTTC. The encoded protein is CAWRARPGGILFF.

This clonotype was observed at least ten times. The V gene is TRBV5-1, the J gene TRBJ2-5; D is tentatively TRBD1 or TRBD2 (5 bases each). The V end was cut by 4 bases, the J end by 7 bases, with 14 bases between. Germline-derived CDR1 and CDR2 are SGHRS and YFSETQ. This CDR3 is built from 13 residues. CDR3 DNA sequence: TGCGCCAGCAGCGAGGGACCGCTTGGGACCCAGTACTTC. Its translation: CASSEGPLGTQYF.

This clonotype was found many times. The chain couples TRBV24-1 to TRBJ2-5, with 10 positions matching TRBD2. Losses at the gene ends were 9 bases for V and 3 bases for J; bases not matched to a gene: 6. This CDR3 is built from 14 residues. Germline-derived CDR1 and CDR2 are KGHDR and SFDVKD. CDR3 DNA sequence: TGTGCCACCTCCAGCGGGGGGGTTGAAGAGACCCAGTACTTC. Its translation is CATSSGGVEETQYF.

In regard to this clonotype: One end of the junction varies from germline; a read error may be responsible. This chain joins TRBV20-1 and TRBJ2-1; possibly TRBD1 for D (7 bases). The CDR3 loop spans 15 amino acids. Germline V lookup: CDR1 DFQATT, CDR2 SNEGSKA (reference sequence). The CDR3 DNA is TGCAGTGCTATCGAAGGGGGGACAGTCCGCAATGGGCAGTTCTTC. This translates into CSAIEGGTVRNGQFF.

The chain has TRBV7-2 and TRBJ2-7; 8 nucleotides match TRBD2. V lost 5 bases and J lost 0; bases outside the gene matches: 9. Germline assignment: CDR1 SGHTA and CDR2 FQGNSA. This CDR3 region has 16 residues. CDR3 residues: CASSLPGRESSYEQYF. CDR3 bases: TGTGCCAGCAGCCTGCCCGGGAGGGAATCCTCCTACGAGCAGTACTTC.

Only a few counts were recorded for this clonotype. This chain joins TRBV9 and TRBJ2-7; D may correspond to TRBD1 or TRBD2 (5 bases each). The CDR3 is made up of 15 amino acids. V dropped 0 bases and J dropped 2 bases, with 12 bases sitting between them. Looked up from germline, CDR1 is SGDLS and CDR2 is YYNGEE. DNA for the CDR3: TGTGCCAGCAGCGTAGAGGGGACGGATACCTACGAGCAGTACTTC. Translation: CASSVEGTDTYEQYF.

This clonotype has a handful of counts. The V gene is TRBV5-1, the J gene TRBJ2-5, with 9 bases that match TRBD1. The CDR3 runs to 17 residues. The junction had 7 bases not matched to a gene; V was cut back by 0 bases and J by 1 base. Per the germline V gene, CDR1 is SGHRS and CDR2 is YFSETQ. The CDR3 here is CASSLAPGQGFQETQYF. DNA of the CDR3: TGCGCCAGCAGCTTGGCCCCGGGACAGGGCTTCCAAGAGACCCAGTACTTC. Variable domain in full (rest from reference TRBV5-1 and TRBJ2-5): KAGVTQTPRYLIKTRGQQVTLSCSPISGHRSVSWYQQTPGQGLQFLFEYFSETQRNKGNFPGRFSGRQFSNSRSEMNVSTLELGDSALYLCASSLAPGQGFQETQYFGPGTRLLVL.

For this clonotype: A junction boundary mismatches the germline segment, possibly from a read error. This chain joins TRBV13 and TRBJ2-1; D is perhaps TRBD1 (5 bases). The length of the CDR3 is 13 residues. Germline CDR1 PRHDT, CDR2 FYEKMQ (reference sequence). The CDR3 here is CVSSLQVVNEQFF. As DNA, the CDR3 is TGTGTCAGCAGCTTACAGGTGGTCAATGAGCAGTTCTTC.

The chain couples TRBV24-1 to TRBJ2-1; 10 nucleotides line up with TRBD2. The CDR3 length is 14 residues. Trimming at V came to 5 bases and at J to 8 bases, leaving 5 bases not matched to a gene. CDR1 KGHDR and CDR2 SFDVKD come from the germline V gene. CDR3 residues: CATSGPSGSHEQFF. The CDR3 DNA follows: TGTGCCACCAGTGGCCCTAGCGGGAGTCATGAGCAGTTCTTC.

This clonotype was picked up a small number of times. This chain uses TRBV3-1 with TRBJ2-2; a weak D match, TRBD2 (7 bases). CDR3 length equals 15 residues. Deletions cut 2 bases from V and 4 bases from J, with 11 bases between. Germline-derived CDR1 and CDR2 are LGHDT and YNNKEL (reference sequence). CDR3 nucleotides: TGTGCCAGCAGCCAACGGGGGGCCGGCACCGGGGAGCTGTTTTTT. Its translation is CASSQRGAGTGELFF.

This clonotype was recorded a few times. The chain uses TRBV2 and TRBJ1-5; TRBD1 is a possible D gene (5 bases). CDR1 and CDR2 (germline): SNHLY, FYNNEI. V was pared by 6 bases and J by 6 bases, with 15 bases between. The CDR3 length is 14 residues. The CDR3 region is CASSPSWGGQPQHF. CDR3 bases: TGTGCCAGCAGCCCCTCCTGGGGGGGTCAGCCCCAGCATTTT.

The chain has TRBV20-1 and TRBJ2-7, with D perhaps TRBD2 (5 bases). CDR1 is DFQATT and CDR2 is SNEGSKA in the germline V gene (reference sequence). The CDR3 totals 15 residues. Trimming removed 0 bases at V and 7 bases at J, with 19 bases between. CDR3 bases: TGCAGTGCTAGAGACTCTGGCGGGCTCAGAGGGGAGCAGTACTTC. It codes for CSARDSGGLRGEQYF.